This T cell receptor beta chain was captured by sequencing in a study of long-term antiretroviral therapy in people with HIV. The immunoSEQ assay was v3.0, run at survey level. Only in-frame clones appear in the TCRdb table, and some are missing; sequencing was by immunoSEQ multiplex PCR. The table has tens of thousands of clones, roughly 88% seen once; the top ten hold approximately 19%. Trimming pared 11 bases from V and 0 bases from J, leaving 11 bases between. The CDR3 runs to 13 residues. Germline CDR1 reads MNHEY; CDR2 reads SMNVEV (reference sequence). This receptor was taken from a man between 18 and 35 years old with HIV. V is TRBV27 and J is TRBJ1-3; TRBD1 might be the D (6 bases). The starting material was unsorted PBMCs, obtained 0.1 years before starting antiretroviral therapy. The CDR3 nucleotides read TGTGCCTCGGGGGCAGACTCTGGAAACACCATATATTTT. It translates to CASGADSGNTIYF.